What follows are 2 T cell receptor beta chains derived from one specimen sequenced in a study of T cell responses to AZD1222 COVID-19 vaccine (dated by TCRdb to about 2021). The meaning of the sample's time point label: baseline before first vaccination. The library was generated by the immunoSEQ multiplex PCR assay. What TCRdb holds here is the immuneACCESS table cut down to in-frame rearrangements. Part of the clones is not present; checked against another copy, under half of the missing clones reflect an unresolved V gene, and the others are unexplained. A total of around 77,000 clones appear in this sample, 86% of them only once. The top ten hold about 2.5% of the sample. Sequences were derived from peripheral blood, sampled on day 0 of AZD1222 vaccination. The source is an adult in good health.

The chain links TRBV7-6 to TRBJ2-1; 8 bases line up with TRBD2. The CDR3 runs to 15 residues. The V gene's germline CDR1 is SGHVS and CDR2 FNYEAQ. With V trimmed by 1 base and J by 7 bases, 6 bases remained unmatched. The CDR3, as DNA: TGTGCCAGCAGCTTAGGCGGCGGGGGGCGGAATGAGCAGTTCTTC. It translates to CASSLGGGGRNEQFF.

This clone was counted a single time. The rearrangement uses TRBV19 and TRBJ1-1; D gene uncertain. Trimming cost V 5 bases and J 0 bases, with 7 bases left between them. This CDR3 comprises 13 residues. The germline CDR1 and CDR2 sequences are LNHDA and SQIVND (reference sequence). In nucleotides, the CDR3 is TGTGCCAGTAGTGAGAATATGAACACTGAAGCTTTCTTT. Translated: CASSENMNTEAFF.